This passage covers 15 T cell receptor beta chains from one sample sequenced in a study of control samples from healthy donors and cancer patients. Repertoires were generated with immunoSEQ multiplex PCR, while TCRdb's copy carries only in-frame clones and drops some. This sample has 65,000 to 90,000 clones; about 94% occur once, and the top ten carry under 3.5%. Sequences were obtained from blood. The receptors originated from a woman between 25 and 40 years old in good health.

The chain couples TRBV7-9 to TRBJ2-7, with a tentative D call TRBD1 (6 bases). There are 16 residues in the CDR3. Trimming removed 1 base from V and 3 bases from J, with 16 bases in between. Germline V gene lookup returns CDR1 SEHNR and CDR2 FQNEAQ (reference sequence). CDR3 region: CASSLDVGRGYYEQYV. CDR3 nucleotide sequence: TGTGCCAGCAGCTTAGATGTAGGCAGGGGATACTACGAGCAGTACGTC.

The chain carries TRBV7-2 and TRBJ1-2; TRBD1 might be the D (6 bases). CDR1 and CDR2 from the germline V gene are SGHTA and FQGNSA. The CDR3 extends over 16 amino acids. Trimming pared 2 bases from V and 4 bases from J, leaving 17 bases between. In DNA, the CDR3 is TGTGCCAGCAGCTTAAATCCGGTACAGGGAGGCTATGGCTACACCTTC. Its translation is CASSLNPVQGGYGYTF.

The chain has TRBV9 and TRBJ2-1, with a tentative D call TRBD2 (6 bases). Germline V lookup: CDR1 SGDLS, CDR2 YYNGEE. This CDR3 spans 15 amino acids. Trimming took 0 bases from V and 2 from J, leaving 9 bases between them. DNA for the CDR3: TGTGCCAGCAGCGTAGAAACGGGAGCCTACAATGAGCAGTTCTTC. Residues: CASSVETGAYNEQFF. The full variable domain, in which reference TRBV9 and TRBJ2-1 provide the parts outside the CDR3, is DSGVTQTPKHLITATGQRVTLRCSPRSGDLSVYWYQQSLDQGLQFLIQYYNGEERAKGNILERFSAQQFPDLHSELNLSSLELGDSALYFCASSVETGAYNEQFFGPGTRLTVL.

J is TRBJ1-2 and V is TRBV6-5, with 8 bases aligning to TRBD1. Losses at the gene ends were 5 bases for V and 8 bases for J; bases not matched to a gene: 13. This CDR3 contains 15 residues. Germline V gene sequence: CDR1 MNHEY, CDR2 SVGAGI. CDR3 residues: CASSNLGQGVSGYTF. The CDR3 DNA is TGTGCCAGCAGTAACCTAGGACAGGGAGTGAGCGGCTACACCTTC.

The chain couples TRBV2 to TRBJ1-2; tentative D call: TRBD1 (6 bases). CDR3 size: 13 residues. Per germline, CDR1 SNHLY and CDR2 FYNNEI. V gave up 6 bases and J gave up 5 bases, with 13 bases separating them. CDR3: CASRDQGRYGYTF. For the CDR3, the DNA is TGTGCCAGCAGGGATCAGGGGAGATATGGCTACACCTTC.

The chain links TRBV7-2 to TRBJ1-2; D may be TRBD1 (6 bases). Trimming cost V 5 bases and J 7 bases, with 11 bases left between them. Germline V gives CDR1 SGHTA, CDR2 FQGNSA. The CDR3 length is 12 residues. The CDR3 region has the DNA TGTGCCAGCAGCCCAGACAGGTTTGGCTACACCTTC. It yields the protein CASSPDRFGYTF.

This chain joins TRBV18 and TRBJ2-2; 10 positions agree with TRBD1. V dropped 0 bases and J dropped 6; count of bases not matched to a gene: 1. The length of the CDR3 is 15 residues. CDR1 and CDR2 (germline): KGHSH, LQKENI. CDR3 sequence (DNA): TGTGCCAGCTCACCACCGGACAGGGGGGCCGGGGAGCTGTTTTTT. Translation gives CASSPPDRGAGELFF. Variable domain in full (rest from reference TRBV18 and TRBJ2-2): NAGVMQNPRHLVRRRGQEARLRCSPMKGHSHVYWYRQLPEEGLKFMVYLQKENIIDESGMPKERFSAEFPKEGPSILRIQQVVRGDSAAYFCASSPPDRGAGELFFGEGSRLTVL.

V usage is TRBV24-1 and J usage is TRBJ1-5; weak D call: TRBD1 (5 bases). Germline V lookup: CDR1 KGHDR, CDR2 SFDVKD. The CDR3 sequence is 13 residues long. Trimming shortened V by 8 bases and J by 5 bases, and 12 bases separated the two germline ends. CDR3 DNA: TGTGCCACCAACCGGGACGAATATCAGCCCCAGCATTTT. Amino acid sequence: CATNRDEYQPQHF.

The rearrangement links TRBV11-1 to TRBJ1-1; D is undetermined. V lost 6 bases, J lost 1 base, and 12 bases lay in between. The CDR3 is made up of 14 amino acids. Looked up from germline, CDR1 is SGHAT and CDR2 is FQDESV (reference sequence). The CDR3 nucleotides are TGTGCCAGCAGGTTGAGGGCTGGGAACACTGAAGCTTTCTTT. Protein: CASRLRAGNTEAFF.

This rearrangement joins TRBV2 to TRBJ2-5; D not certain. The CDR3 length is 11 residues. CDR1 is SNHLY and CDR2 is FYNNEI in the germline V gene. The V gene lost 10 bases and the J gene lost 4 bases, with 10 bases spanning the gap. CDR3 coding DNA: TGTGCCATAGATCCCGGAGAGACCCAGTACTTC. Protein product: CAIDPGETQYF.

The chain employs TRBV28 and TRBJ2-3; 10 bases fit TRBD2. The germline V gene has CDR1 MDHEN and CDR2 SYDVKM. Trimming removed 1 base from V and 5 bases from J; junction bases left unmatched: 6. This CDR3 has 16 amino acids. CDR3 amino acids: CASSLFQRGGRDTQYF. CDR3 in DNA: TGTGCCAGCAGTTTATTCCAGCGGGGGGGCCGAGATACGCAGTATTTT.

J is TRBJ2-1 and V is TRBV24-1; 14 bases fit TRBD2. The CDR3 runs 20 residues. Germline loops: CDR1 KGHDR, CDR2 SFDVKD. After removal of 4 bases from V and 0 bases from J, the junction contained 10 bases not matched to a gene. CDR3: CATSDPGTSGGPNSYNEQFF. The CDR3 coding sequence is TGTGCCACCAGTGACCCCGGGACTAGCGGGGGTCCTAACTCCTACAATGAGCAGTTCTTC.

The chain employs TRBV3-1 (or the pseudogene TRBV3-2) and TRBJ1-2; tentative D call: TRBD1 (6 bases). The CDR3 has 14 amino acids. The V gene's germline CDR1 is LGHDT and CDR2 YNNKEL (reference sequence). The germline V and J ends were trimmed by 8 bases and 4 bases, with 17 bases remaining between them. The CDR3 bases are TGTGCCAGCTCTCCAGACAGGTTCCCCTATGGCTACACCTTC. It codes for CASSPDRFPYGYTF.

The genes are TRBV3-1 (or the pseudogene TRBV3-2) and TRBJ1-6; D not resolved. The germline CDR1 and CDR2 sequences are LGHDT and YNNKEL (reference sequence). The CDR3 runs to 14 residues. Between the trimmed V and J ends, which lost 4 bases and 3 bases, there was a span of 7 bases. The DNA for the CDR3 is TGTGCCAGCAGCCGATATAACTATAATTCACCCCTCCACTTT. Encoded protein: CASSRYNYNSPLHF.

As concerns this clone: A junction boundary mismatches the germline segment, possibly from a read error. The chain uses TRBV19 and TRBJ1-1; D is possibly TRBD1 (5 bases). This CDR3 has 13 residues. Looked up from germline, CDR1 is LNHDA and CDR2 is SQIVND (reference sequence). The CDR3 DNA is TGTGCCACTAGTAGTAGGGGCACAGGTGAAGCTTTCTTT. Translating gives CATSSRGTGEAFF.